This section outlines one T cell receptor (beta chain) sequence together with its context. An end of the junction does not agree with germline; a read error may underlie this. From approximately 450 ng total RNA, TCR beta cDNA was generated with a primer in the constant region. Investigators got TCR beta libraries out of three nested multiplex PCR rounds, done with slightly modified ARM-PCR. Amplification in the first two PCR rounds was performed using TRBV1-TRBV30 forward primers and a C-beta reverse primer for approximately 10 cycles each. TCRdb redid the calling of the multiplex PCR reads with MiXCR, one entry per CDR3 protein. The sample lists roughly 70,000 distinct CDR3 sequences, about two thirds occurring once. Germline CDR1 reads MNHNS; CDR2 reads SASEGT. The CDR3 extends over 15 amino acids. It was from about 19-30 mg of unsorted bulk tissue that RNA and DNA were co-extracted. The data derive from a study of tumor-infiltrating lymphocytes in primary liver carcinoma.

V usage is TRBV6-1 and J usage is TRBJ2-3; TRBD2 matches 9 bases. This sequence was found in a middle-aged man with primary liver carcinoma and hepatitis B virus infection. Sequenced sample: liver tumor tissue from sampling region 4. Subset meaning: tumor region T4, right-lateral pole. CDR3 residues: CASSELAGSTNTQYF. The CDR3 bases are TGCGCCAGCAGTGAACTAGCGGGTAGCACAAATACGCAGTATTTT.